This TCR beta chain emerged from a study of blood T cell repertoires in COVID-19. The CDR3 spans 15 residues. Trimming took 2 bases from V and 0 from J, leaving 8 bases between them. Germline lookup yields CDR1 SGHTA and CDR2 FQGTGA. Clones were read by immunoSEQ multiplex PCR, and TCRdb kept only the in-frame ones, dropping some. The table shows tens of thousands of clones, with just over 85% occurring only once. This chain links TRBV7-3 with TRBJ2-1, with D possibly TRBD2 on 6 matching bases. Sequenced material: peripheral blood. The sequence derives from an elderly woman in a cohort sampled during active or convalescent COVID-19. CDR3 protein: CASSLLGSSYNEQFF. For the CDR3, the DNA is TGTGCCAGCAGCTTACTCGGGAGCTCCTACAATGAGCAGTTCTTC.